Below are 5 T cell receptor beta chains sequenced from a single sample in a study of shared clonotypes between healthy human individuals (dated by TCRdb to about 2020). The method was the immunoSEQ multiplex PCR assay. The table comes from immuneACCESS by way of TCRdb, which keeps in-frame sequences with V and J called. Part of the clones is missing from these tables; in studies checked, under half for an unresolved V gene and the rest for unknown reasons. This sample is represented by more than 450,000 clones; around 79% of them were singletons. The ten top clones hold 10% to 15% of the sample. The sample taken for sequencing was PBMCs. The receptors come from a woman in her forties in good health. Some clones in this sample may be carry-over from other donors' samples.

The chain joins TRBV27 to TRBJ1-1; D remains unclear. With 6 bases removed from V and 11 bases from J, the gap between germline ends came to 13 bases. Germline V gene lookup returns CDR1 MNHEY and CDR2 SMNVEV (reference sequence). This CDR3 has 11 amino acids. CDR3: CASSHGVRAFF. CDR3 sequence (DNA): TGTGCCAGCAGCCATGGGGTGCGCGCTTTCTTT.

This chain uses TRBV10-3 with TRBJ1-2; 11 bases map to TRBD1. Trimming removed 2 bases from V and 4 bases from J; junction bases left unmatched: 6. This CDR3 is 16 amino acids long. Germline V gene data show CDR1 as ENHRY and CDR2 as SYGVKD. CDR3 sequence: CAISETRDRGAYGYTF. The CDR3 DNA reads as TGTGCCATCAGTGAGACCCGGGACAGGGGGGCCTATGGCTACACCTTC.

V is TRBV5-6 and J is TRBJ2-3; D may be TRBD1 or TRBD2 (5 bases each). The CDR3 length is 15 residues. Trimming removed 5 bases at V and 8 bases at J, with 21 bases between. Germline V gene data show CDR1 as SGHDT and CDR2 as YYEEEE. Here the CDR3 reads CASSSGTGVFGTQYF. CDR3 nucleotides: TGTGCCAGCAGTTCCGGGACCGGGGTTTTTGGTACGCAGTATTTT.

The CDR3 reads CASSPPQGGTGNTIYF. The CDR3 DNA is TGTGCCAGCTCACCACCGCAGGGAGGGACTGGAAACACCATATATTTT. The genes are TRBV18 and TRBJ1-3, with D maybe TRBD1 (5 bases). CDR3 length: 16 amino acids. V lost 0 bases and J 2 bases, leaving 11 bases between the germline ends. In germline, CDR1 is KGHSH, CDR2 LQKENI.

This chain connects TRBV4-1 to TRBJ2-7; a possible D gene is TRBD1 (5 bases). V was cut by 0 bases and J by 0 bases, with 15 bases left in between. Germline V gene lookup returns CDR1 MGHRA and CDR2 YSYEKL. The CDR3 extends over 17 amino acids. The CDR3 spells CASSQDGAQARSYEQYF. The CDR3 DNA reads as TGCGCCAGCAGCCAAGATGGTGCACAGGCACGCTCCTACGAGCAGTACTTC.